This passage covers 21 T cell receptor beta chains from one sample sequenced in a study of T cell responses to AZD1222 COVID-19 vaccine. This table comes from immunoSEQ multiplex PCR, and its TCRdb copy is limited to in-frame clones, with some not included. The data contain about 110,000 clones, around 90% of them singletons. The material sequenced was peripheral blood, taken 28 days after the second AZD1222 dose. These receptors were obtained from an adult who received the AZD1222 COVID-19 vaccine.

CDR3 protein: CASSYSRRVDGYTF. The CDR3 bases are TGTGCCAGCAGTTACTCACGCAGGGTTGATGGCTACACCTTC. The chain has TRBV6-5 and TRBJ1-2, with a weak D call TRBD1 (5 bases). In germline, CDR1 is MNHEY, CDR2 SVGAGI. Trimming pared 0 bases from V and 6 bases from J, leaving 11 bases between. This CDR3 is built from 14 residues.

The count of this clone is one. For the CDR3, the DNA is TGTGCCAGCAGCCCAACTGGCAGGGGGCCATCGGAATCAAGTGAGCAGTTCTTC. Encoded protein: CASSPTGRGPSESSEQFF. The chain employs TRBV7-9 and TRBJ2-1; 8 bases are shared with TRBD1. Trimming at V came to 5 bases and at J to 9 bases, leaving 21 bases not matched to a gene. CDR3 size: 18 residues. The germline V gene encodes CDR1 SEHNR and CDR2 FQNEAQ (reference sequence).

The V and J genes are TRBV12-3 or TRBV12-4 and TRBJ1-2; no clear D gene. Trimming stripped 1 base from V and 6 bases from J, with 6 bases between. The CDR3 sequence is 12 residues long. CDR3 protein: CASSLVRHGYTF. The CDR3 coding sequence is TGTGCCAGCAGTTTAGTCCGGCATGGCTACACCTTC.

The V call is TRBV27, the J call TRBJ2-7; 8 positions agree with TRBD1. Germline CDR1 MNHEY, CDR2 SMNVEV (reference sequence). Trimming at V came to 5 bases and at J to 6 bases, leaving 15 bases not matched to a gene. The CDR3 covers 16 residues. The CDR3: CASSPRQGPLSGEQYF. The CDR3 nucleotides read TGTGCCAGCAGTCCCCGACAGGGGCCCCTATCGGGCGAGCAGTACTTC.

The chain recombines TRBV6-5 with TRBJ1-1; 8 nucleotides match TRBD1. The CDR3 extends over 16 amino acids. J gave up 4 bases and V 4 bases, and 11 bases lay outside the gene matches. Germline CDR1 reads MNHEY; CDR2 reads SVGAGI. The CDR3 coding sequence is TGTGCCAGCAGTTCCCCCATAAGACAGGGGAGCACTGAAGCTTTCTTT. Its protein is CASSSPIRQGSTEAFF.

CDR3: CASSPPDRTMNTEAFF. In nucleotides, the CDR3 is TGTGCCAGCTCACCCCCTGACAGGACCATGAACACTGAAGCTTTCTTT. The chain uses TRBV18 and TRBJ1-1, with TRBD1 as a possible D gene (6 bases). The CDR3 consists of 16 residues. Trimming removed 3 bases from V and 0 bases from J, with 14 bases in between. Per germline, CDR1 KGHSH and CDR2 LQKENI. Filled out from reference TRBV18 and TRBJ1-1, the complete variable domain reads NAGVMQNPRHLVRRRGQEARLRCSPMKGHSHVYWYRQLPEEGLKFMVYLQKENIIDESGMPKERFSAEFPKEGPSILRIQQVVRGDSAAYFCASSPPDRTMNTEAFFGQGTRLTVV.

The V gene is TRBV9, the J gene TRBJ2-1; 14 positions match TRBD2. The germline V gene has CDR1 SGDLS and CDR2 YYNGEE. V trimming: 5 bases; J trimming: 10 bases; junction bases outside the gene matches: 11. This CDR3 contains 16 residues. The CDR3 sequence is CASSALGTSGGSEQFF. CDR3 DNA sequence: TGTGCCAGCAGTGCCCTTGGGACTAGCGGGGGCAGCGAGCAGTTCTTC.

The V gene is TRBV19, the J gene TRBJ1-2; 9 bases line up with TRBD1. The length of the CDR3 is 14 residues. Germline V gives CDR1 LNHDA, CDR2 SQIVND (reference sequence). The V segment lost 3 bases and the J segment 6 bases; nucleotides outside the gene matches: 5. In nucleotides, the CDR3 is TGTGCCAGTAGTATTCGGACAGGGGAGCATGGCTACACCTTC. This encodes CASSIRTGEHGYTF.

CDR3 protein: CASNRDSGNTIYF. The CDR3 region has the DNA TGTGCCAGTAACAGGGACTCTGGAAACACCATATATTTT. This rearrangement joins TRBV19 to TRBJ1-3; D is possibly TRBD1 (6 bases). CDR3 size: 13 residues. Germline V gene lookup returns CDR1 LNHDA and CDR2 SQIVND (reference sequence). With 7 bases removed from V and 0 bases from J, the gap between germline ends came to 7 bases.

The table lists this clone with a count of one. The J gene is TRBJ1-5, the V gene TRBV7-8; no reliable D call. From germline, CDR1 is SGHVS and CDR2 FQNEAQ. Trimming cost V 4 bases and J 5 bases, with 12 bases left between them. This CDR3 has 14 residues. CDR3 loop: CASSSTPGYQPQHF. In DNA form, the CDR3 reads TGTGCCAGCAGCTCAACCCCGGGGTATCAGCCCCAGCATTTT.

The CDR3 protein is CASSEAEAVGYEQYF. The CDR3 DNA reads TGTGCCAGCAGTGAAGCGGAGGCCGTCGGGTACGAGCAGTACTTC. This chain uses TRBV2 with TRBJ2-7, with D perhaps TRBD2 (5 bases). This CDR3 spans 15 amino acids. The V and J ends lost 0 bases and 4 bases respectively, with 13 bases between them. CDR1 is SNHLY and CDR2 is FYNNEI in the germline V gene.

The J gene is TRBJ1-3, the V gene TRBV2; tentatively, D is TRBD1 (6 bases). The V gene's germline CDR1 is SNHLY and CDR2 FYNNEI. CDR3 length: 15 residues. Trimming removed 4 bases from V and 2 bases from J, with 12 bases in between. This chain's CDR3 is CASSGDRLAGNTIYF. For the CDR3, the DNA is TGTGCCAGCAGTGGTGACAGGCTAGCTGGAAACACCATATATTTT.

V is TRBV4-1 and J is TRBJ2-2; D possibly corresponds to TRBD2 (5 bases). The V gene lost 2 bases and the J gene lost 6 bases, with 22 bases spanning the gap. This CDR3 region has 18 residues. Germline lookup yields CDR1 MGHRA and CDR2 YSYEKL. The CDR3 bases are TGCGCCAGCAGCCAATTCAGCGGCGGTGAGGCTAGGGCCGGGGAGCTGTTTTTT. As protein: CASSQFSGGEARAGELFF.

The rearrangement joins TRBV7-8 to TRBJ1-6, with unresolved D. Trimming removed 1 base at V and 7 bases at J, with 14 bases between. Germline assignment: CDR1 SGHVS and CDR2 FQNEAQ. The CDR3 sequence is 16 residues long. The CDR3 reads CASSLGRSFGNSPLHF. In DNA, the CDR3 is TGTGCCAGCAGCTTAGGGAGGAGTTTCGGGAATTCACCCCTCCACTTT.

The chain uses TRBV29-1 and TRBJ1-4; D might be TRBD1 (6 bases). Trimming stripped 6 bases from V and 5 bases from J, with 10 bases between. Germline V gene lookup returns CDR1 SQVTM and CDR2 ANQGSEA. The CDR3 consists of 12 residues. DNA of the CDR3: TGCAGCGTCGGACAGTTCAATGAAAAACTGTTTTTT. Protein: CSVGQFNEKLFF.

The CDR3 spells CATSARLVGNSPLHF. Written as DNA, the CDR3 is TGTGCCACCAGCGCCCGTCTCGTGGGTAATTCACCCCTCCACTTT. V usage is TRBV15 and J usage is TRBJ1-6; D is undetermined. The length of the CDR3 is 15 residues. The V and J ends lost 5 bases and 6 bases respectively, with 14 bases between them. CDR1 is LNHNV and CDR2 is YYDKDF in the germline V gene (reference sequence).

The DNA for the CDR3 is TGTGCCAGCGGGGGGACAGACTACGAGCAGTACTTC. This translates into CASGGTDYEQYF. This chain connects TRBV27 to TRBJ2-7, with D possibly matching TRBD1 (7 bases). This CDR3 is built from 12 residues. Trimming took 8 bases from V and 3 from J, leaving 11 bases between them. CDR1 is MNHEY, CDR2 SMNVEV, per germline (reference sequence).

V is TRBV12-5 and J is TRBJ2-3; TRBD2 might be the D (7 bases). This CDR3 has 14 amino acids. The germline V gene encodes CDR1 LGHNT and CDR2 FRNRAP. In DNA, the CDR3 is TGTCCCCAGCCCCCGGGGGGCGATACAGATACGCAGTATTTT. Its translation: CPQPPGGDTDTQYF.

The rearrangement uses TRBV6-5 and TRBJ1-5; D ambiguous. Trimming shortened V by 6 bases and J by 11 bases, and 23 bases separated the two germline ends. CDR3 length: 15 residues. From germline, CDR1 is MNHEY and CDR2 SVGAGI. The CDR3 spells CASRPNTGSLSAQHF. For the CDR3, the DNA is TGTGCCAGCAGACCCAATACTGGGTCCTTATCGGCCCAGCATTTT.

V and J are TRBV12-3 or TRBV12-4 and TRBJ2-7; 9 nucleotides line up with TRBD1. The trim removed 4 bases at V and 3 bases at J, leaving 1 base unmatched. This CDR3 comprises 13 residues. The CDR3 here is CASSSTGGYEQYF. CDR3 coding DNA: TGTGCCAGCAGTTCGACAGGGGGCTACGAGCAGTACTTC.

This clone was seen once. The CDR3 spells CASSPRGQNTGELFF. Here the CDR3 DNA reads TGTGCCAGCTCACCAAGGGGCCAGAACACCGGGGAGCTGTTTTTT. This sequence joins TRBV18 and TRBJ2-2; a weak D match, TRBD1 (5 bases). The CDR3 extends over 15 amino acids. CDR1 KGHSH and CDR2 LQKENI come from the germline V gene. Between the trimmed V and J ends, which lost 2 bases and 1 base, there was a span of 8 bases.